Described below is a single T cell receptor beta chain sequence and its context. The source of the sample is a study of blood T cell repertoires in COVID-19. The overall study: COVID-19 samples from acute and convalescent phases originated in the United States, Italy and Spain. The cDNA or gDNA used as material had been derived from T cells, B-cell-depleted T cells, or PBMCs.

Germline V lookup: CDR1 SGHTA, CDR2 FQGNSA. The CDR3 loop spans 12 amino acids. V was shortened by 2 bases and J by 3 bases, with 5 bases between the two germline ends. How the authors handled the data: Nucleated cell number was recorded as an estimate derived from reference gene primer amplification. Here immunoSEQ multiplex PCR was the method, and the copy in TCRdb shows in-frame clones only, minus some. V and J calls and clone size are copied from that table; D and trimming were computed from the DNA. The table lists more than 90,000 clones, roughly 85% of them singletons. This chain connects TRBV7-2 to TRBJ2-7; D gene uncertain. The receptor's source is a woman aged 70-85 years with active or convalescent COVID-19. Sequencing was done on a sample of peripheral blood. The CDR3 coding sequence is TGTGCCAGCAGCTTATCCCTCTACGAGCAGTACTTC. Protein: CASSLSLYEQYF.